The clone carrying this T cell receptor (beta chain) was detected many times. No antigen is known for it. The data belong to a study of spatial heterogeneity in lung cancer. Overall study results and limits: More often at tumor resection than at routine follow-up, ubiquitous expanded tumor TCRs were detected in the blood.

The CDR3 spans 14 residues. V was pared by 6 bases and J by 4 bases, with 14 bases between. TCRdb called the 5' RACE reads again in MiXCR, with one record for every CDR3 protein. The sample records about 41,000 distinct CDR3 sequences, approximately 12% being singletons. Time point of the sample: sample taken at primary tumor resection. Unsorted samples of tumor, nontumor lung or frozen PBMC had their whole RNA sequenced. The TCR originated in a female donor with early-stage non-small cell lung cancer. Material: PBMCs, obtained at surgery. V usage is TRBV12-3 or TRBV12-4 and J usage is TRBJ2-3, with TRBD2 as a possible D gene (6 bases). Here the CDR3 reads CASSSTRGSDTQYF. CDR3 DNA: TGTGCCAGCAGCTCGACTAGAGGGTCAGATACGCAGTATTTT.